A selection of T cell receptor beta chains follows, all from one sample in a study of blood T cell repertoires in COVID-19. Sequenced by immunoSEQ multiplex PCR; TCRdb stores in-frame clones only, minus some. The data hold more than 80,000 clones, with more than 85% observed a single time. Source material: peripheral blood. The receptor source for this set is a man in his forties with acute or convalescent COVID-19. Both conserved end residues are part of each CDR3. The order of the fields is J gene, clone size, D gene, V gene, CDR3 DNA, CDR3 protein. A D gene is named only where the DNA matches it firmly. Some rows have no size entry. The others give once, few or many, or a class for an expanded clone.

TRBJ1-2,NA,NA,TRBV7-2,TGTGCCAGCAGCCCGGGGCAGGGTCTAGCGAGGTACACCTTC,CASSPGQGLARYTF
TRBJ2-3,NA,TRBD2,TRBV14,TGTGCCAGCAGCAGTGCGGGGGGGCCTAGAGATACGCAGTATTTT,CASSSAGGPRDTQYF
TRBJ2-2,NA,TRBD1,TRBV5-1,TGCGCCAGCAGCCCGCGCCCGGGACAGGGCACCGGGGAGCTGTTTTTT,CASSPRPGQGTGELFF
TRBJ2-7,NA,NA,TRBV2,TGTGCCAGCTTCACGGGGATATCCTACGAGCAGTACTTC,CASFTGISYEQYF
TRBJ1-4,few,NA,TRBV5-8,TGTGCCAGCAGCTTGGAATTCAGGGAAATAGAAAAACTGTTTTTT,CASSLEFREIEKLFF
TRBJ2-7,NA,TRBD1,TRBV29-1,TGCAGCGCAGGGACAGGGAGTTCCTACGAGCAGTACTTC,CSAGTGSSYEQYF
TRBJ2-3,NA,TRBD1,TRBV7-9,TGTGCCAGCAGCTTTAGAGACAGGGCTAAAGATACGCAGTATTTT,CASSFRDRAKDTQYF
TRBJ2-7,NA,NA,TRBV6-2/TRBV6-3,TGTGCCAGCAGTTACCTATCGGCGGGCGAGCAGTACTTC,CASSYLSAGEQYF
TRBJ2-5,NA,TRBD2,TRBV4-2,TGTGCCAGCAGCCAAACCCGGACTAGCGGGGGACCTCAAGAGACCCAGTACTTC,CASSQTRTSGGPQETQYF
TRBJ1-6,NA,TRBD1,TRBV6-2/TRBV6-3,TGTGCCAGCAGTCCCCGGACAGGGGTGCCACCCCTCCACTTT,CASSPRTGVPPLHF
TRBJ2-7,NA,NA,TRBV21-1,TGTGCCAGCAGTCCCATAACACGGGACAGAACTTCCTACGAGCAGTACTTC,CASSPITRDRTSYEQYF
TRBJ1-1,NA,NA,TRBV30,TGTGCCTGGAGTGACGGGTCTCTTACTGAAGCTTTCTTT,CAWSDGSLTEAFF
TRBJ2-2,NA,TRBD2,TRBV18,TGTGCCAGCTCACCACCGACTAGCGGGAGAGGGGAGCTGTTTTTT,CASSPPTSGRGELFF
TRBJ2-7,once,TRBD2,TRBV5-1,TGCGCCAGCAGCTTCGGGGGGGCCTACGAGCAGTACTTC,CASSFGGAYEQYF
TRBJ2-3,NA,NA,TRBV5-6,TGTGCCAGCAGCTTCTTGAAAGAGCCCACAGATACGCAGTATTTT,CASSFLKEPTDTQYF
TRBJ1-1,NA,NA,TRBV7-6,TGTGCCAGCAGCTTAGGAAACCCGGGAGTCACTGAAGCTTTCTTT,CASSLGNPGVTEAFF
TRBJ2-7,NA,TRBD2,TRBV18,TGTGCCAGCTCACCCCAGGGACTAGCGGGAGAAGAGCAGTACTTC,CASSPQGLAGEEQYF
TRBJ1-2,once,NA,TRBV2,TGTGCCAGCAGTGTGGCGACAGATTATGGCTACACCTTC,CASSVATDYGYTF
TRBJ1-1,NA,NA,TRBV6-2/TRBV6-3,TGTGCCAGCAGTTACCGGTGGACTGAAGCTTTCTTT,CASSYRWTEAFF
TRBJ2-3,NA,NA,TRBV20-1,TGCAGTGCTAGTGACGACAGGGAGGAGACAGATACGCAGTATTTT,CSASDDREETDTQYF
TRBJ1-5,NA,NA,TRBV14,TGTGCCAGCAGCCCCCGGGACTATAGCAATCAGCCCCAGCATTTT,CASSPRDYSNQPQHF
TRBJ1-2,NA,NA,TRBV12-3/TRBV12-4,TGTGCCAGCAGTGCCCGACTCTATGGCTACACCTTC,CASSARLYGYTF
TRBJ2-1,NA,TRBD2,TRBV6-2/TRBV6-3,TGTGCCAGCAGTTACTCGACTAGCGGGGGCTATGAGCAGTTCTTC,CASSYSTSGGYEQFF
TRBJ1-1,NA,NA,TRBV29-1,TGCAGCGGATATTGGGAGCTGAACACTGAAGCTTTCTTT,CSGYWELNTEAFF
TRBJ1-1,NA,TRBD1,TRBV6-5,TGTGCCAGCATCGGGGACAGGGTTGGTGAAGCTTTCTTT,CASIGDRVGEAFF
TRBJ2-3,NA,TRBD2,TRBV4-2,TGTGCCAGCAGCCAAGATCTGGTAGCGGGATTTAACACAGATACGCAGTATTTT,CASSQDLVAGFNTDTQYF
TRBJ2-1,NA,TRBD1,TRBV19,TGTGCCAGTAGTTCAGGGGGATTTATTGAATACAATGAGCAGTTCTTC,CASSSGGFIEYNEQFF
TRBJ2-1,NA,TRBD1,TRBV6-2/TRBV6-3,TGTGCCAGCAGTATGGCCCCAGGGGGTTCCAACAATGAGCAGTTCTTC,CASSMAPGGSNNEQFF
TRBJ1-5,NA,TRBD1,TRBV6-5,TGTGCCAGCAGAACAGGGGGCAATCAGCCCCAGCATTTT,CASRTGGNQPQHF
TRBJ2-7,NA,NA,TRBV19,TGTGCCAGTACTCCGGGACACCTCTCCTACGAGCAGTACTTC,CASTPGHLSYEQYF
TRBJ1-4,NA,TRBD1,TRBV27,TGTGCCAGCAGTAGTCATCCGGGACAGGTGAATGAAAAACTGTTTTTT,CASSSHPGQVNEKLFF
TRBJ2-2,NA,TRBD1,TRBV27,TGTGCCAGCAGCCTCACCGGGACAGGGGCCCAACCCACCGGGGAGCTGTTTTTT,CASSLTGTGAQPTGELFF
TRBJ1-1,NA,NA,TRBV6-5,TGTGCCAGCAGTTACTCGAACGGGGTCACTGAAGCTTTCTTT,CASSYSNGVTEAFF